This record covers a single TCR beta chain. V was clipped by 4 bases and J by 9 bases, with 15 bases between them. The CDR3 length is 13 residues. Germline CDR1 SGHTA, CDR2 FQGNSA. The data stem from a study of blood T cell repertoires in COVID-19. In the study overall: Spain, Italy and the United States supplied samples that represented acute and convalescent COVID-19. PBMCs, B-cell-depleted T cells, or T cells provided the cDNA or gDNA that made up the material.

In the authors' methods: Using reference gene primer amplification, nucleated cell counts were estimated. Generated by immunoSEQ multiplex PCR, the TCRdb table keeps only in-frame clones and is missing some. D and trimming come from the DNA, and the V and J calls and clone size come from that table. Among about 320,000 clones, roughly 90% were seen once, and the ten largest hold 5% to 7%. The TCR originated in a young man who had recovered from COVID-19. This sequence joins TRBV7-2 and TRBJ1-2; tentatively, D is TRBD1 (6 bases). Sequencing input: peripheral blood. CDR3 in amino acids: CASSYRASDSYTF. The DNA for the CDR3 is TGTGCCAGCAGCTACAGGGCCAGCGATAGCTACACCTTC.